This T cell receptor (beta chain) was sequenced for a study of regulatory T cells in long-lasting Graves disease. Construction of the TCR beta libraries employed iRepertoire HTBI primers in conjunction with Arm-PCR of CDR3 regions. MiXCR, applied by TCRdb to the multiplex PCR reads, yields one record per CDR3 protein. The sample has roughly 420,000 distinct CDR3 sequences; 12% to 15% are singletons. General study points: More public clonotypes were shared by persistent patients (fewer than 3,000) than by new patients (approximately 990).

Per the germline V gene, CDR1 is SEHNR and CDR2 is FQNEAQ (reference sequence). The length of the CDR3 is 15 residues. V was clipped by 2 bases and J by 5 bases; unmatched bases: 5. The time point was: newly diagnosed GD, antithyroid drugs for less than 3 months. The TCR library was made from RNA that had been extracted from PBMCs in TRIzol. Note on this clonotype: The antigen is undetermined.

These sequences were also reported in another study, on T cells in Graves' hyperthyroidism and ophthalmopathy. That work adds: Graves' hyperthyroidism was deemed stable absent ophthalmopathy progression within 18 months. Blood samples included most of the expanded thyroid clonotypes exceeding 0.001.

This sequence was found in a woman aged 45 to 65 with Graves disease. Here the sequenced sample was peripheral blood mononuclear cells (PBMCs), taken at new diagnosis, from a patient treated with antithyroid drugs. V and J are TRBV7-9 and TRBJ2-2; 7 positions agree with TRBD1. Here the CDR3 DNA reads TGTGCCAGCAGCTTAATACAGGGGATTACCGGGGAGCTGTTTTTT. Translating gives CASSLIQGITGELFF. The whole variable domain, filled in from reference TRBV7-9 and TRBJ2-2, reads DTGVSQNPRHKITKRGQNVTFRCDPISEHNRLYWYRQTLGQGPEFLTYFQNEAQLEKSRLLSDRFSAERPKGSFSTLEIQRTEQGDSAMYLCASSLIQGITGELFFGEGSRLTVL.